This TCR beta chain was recorded in a study of CD8 T cells in Susac syndrome. When the RNA was reverse transcribed, random hexamers were used with an input of about 0.45 to 1 ug. TCRdb recomputed calls from the immunoSEQ multiplex PCR reads with MiXCR, one row per CDR3 protein. The table lists 150,000 to 200,000 distinct CDR3 sequences, 90% to 95% of them singletons. Material: CD4+ T cells from PBMCs. The sequence derives from a human donor with multiple sclerosis.

In DNA, the CDR3 is TGTGCCACCAGCAGGGGACTAGCGGGAGGGCCCAGTGAGCAGTTCTTC. Its translation: CATSRGLAGGPSEQFF. This chain connects TRBV15 to TRBJ2-1; 16 bases line up with TRBD2. CDR3 length: 16 residues. Germline values: CDR1 LNHNV, CDR2 YYDKDF (reference sequence). V was clipped by 3 bases and J by 9 bases; unmatched bases: 5. The full variable domain, completed using reference TRBV15 and TRBJ2-1, is DAMVIQNPRYQVTQFGKPVTLSCSQTLNHNVMYWYQQKSSQAPKLLFHYYDKDFNNEADTPDNFQSRRPNTSFCFLDIRSPGLGDTAMYLCATSRGLAGGPSEQFFGPGTRLTVL.